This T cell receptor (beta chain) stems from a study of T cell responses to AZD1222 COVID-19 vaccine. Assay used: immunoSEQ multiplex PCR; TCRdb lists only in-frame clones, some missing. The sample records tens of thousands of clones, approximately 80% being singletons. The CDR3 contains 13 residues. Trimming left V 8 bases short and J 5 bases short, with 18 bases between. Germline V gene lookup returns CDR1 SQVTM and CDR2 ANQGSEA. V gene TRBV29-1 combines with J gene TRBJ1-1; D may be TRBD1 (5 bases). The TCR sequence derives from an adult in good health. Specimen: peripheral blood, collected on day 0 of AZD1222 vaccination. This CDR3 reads CSTEGLSRTEAFF. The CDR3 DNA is TGCAGCACAGAGGGGTTGTCGAGAACTGAAGCTTTCTTT.